These 4 T cell receptor beta chains were sequenced from one sample in a study of long-term antiretroviral therapy in people with HIV. The libraries were made with immunoSEQ v3.0 at survey level. TCRdb's table, derived via immunoSEQ multiplex PCR, lists solely in-frame clones and lacks some. The sample lists 21,000 or so clones, roughly 82% occurring once. This material consisted of unsorted PBMCs, taken 0.3 years after starting antiretroviral therapy. Source of these receptors: a man aged 45 to 65 with HIV.

The chain recombines TRBV7-9 with TRBJ1-3, with D maybe TRBD1 (6 bases). Between the trimmed V and J ends, which lost 3 bases and 4 bases, there was a span of 10 bases. The CDR3 runs 14 residues. Per germline, CDR1 SEHNR and CDR2 FQNEAQ (reference sequence). The CDR3 spells CASSFWDTGNTIYF. In DNA form, the CDR3 reads TGTGCCAGCAGCTTCTGGGACACAGGAAACACCATATATTTT.

V usage is TRBV9 and J usage is TRBJ2-7, with TRBD1 identical over 7 bases. Trimming removed 0 bases from V and 2 bases from J; junction bases left unmatched: 5. The germline V gene has CDR1 SGDLS and CDR2 YYNGEE. The CDR3 extends over 15 amino acids. The DNA of the CDR3 is TGTGCCAGCAGCGTAGAGGGAACAGGGGCCTACGAGCAGTACTTC. Protein sequence: CASSVEGTGAYEQYF.

This chain connects TRBV30 to TRBJ1-6, with 9 bases fitting TRBD1. Losses at the gene ends were 0 bases for V and 8 bases for J; bases not matched to a gene: 5. CDR1 and CDR2 (germline): GTSNPN, SVGIG (reference sequence). The CDR3 loop spans 15 amino acids. In nucleotides, the CDR3 is TGTGCCTGGAGTGTACTGAGACAGGGGGATTCACCCCTCCACTTT. Translating gives CAWSVLRQGDSPLHF.

This chain links TRBV4-1 with TRBJ1-1, with D tentatively TRBD1 (5 bases). Trimming cost V 2 bases and J 0 bases, with 13 bases left between them. The CDR3 is made up of 16 amino acids. Germline assignment: CDR1 MGHRA and CDR2 YSYEKL. In DNA, the CDR3 is TGCGCCAGCAGCCAAATAAACACAGGTTTGAACACTGAAGCTTTCTTT. Translated: CASSQINTGLNTEAFF.